The 14 T cell receptor beta chains below all came from one sample that was sequenced in a study of sequential checkpoint blockade in melanoma. The sample's treatment: randomized to nivolumab then ipilimumab (arm A) or the reverse (arm B). Sequenced by immunoSEQ multiplex PCR; TCRdb stores in-frame clones only, minus some. The sample shows about 2,900 clones, under 30% of them seen only once. The specimen comprised tumor tissue (inferred from file names), sampled from a patient given nivolumab and ipilimumab in sequence. The source is a human donor with melanoma.

This sequence joins TRBV6-8 and TRBJ1-3, with TRBD1 as a possible D gene (6 bases). The length of the CDR3 is 20 residues. Germline CDR1 and CDR2: MNHGY and SAAAGT. Trimming removed 6 bases at V and 0 bases at J, with 27 bases between. This CDR3 reads CASRLRMPVQGASSGNTIYF. In nucleotides, the CDR3 is TGTGCCAGCAGATTAAGAATGCCTGTACAGGGAGCCAGCTCTGGAAACACCATATATTTT.

The chain uses TRBV19 and TRBJ1-2; a possible D gene is TRBD1 (5 bases). CDR3 size: 14 residues. Trimming shortened V by 4 bases and J by 1 base, and 10 bases separated the two germline ends. Germline values: CDR1 LNHDA, CDR2 SQIVND (reference sequence). The CDR3 DNA follows: TGTGCCAGTAGTACTCCAGGGATTAACTATGGCTACACCTTC. This gives the protein CASSTPGINYGYTF.

V and J are TRBV6-8 and TRBJ1-2; D is uncertain. Germline V gene lookup returns CDR1 MNHGY and CDR2 SAAAGT. The CDR3 loop spans 13 amino acids. The V gene lost 0 bases and the J gene lost 6 bases, with 8 bases spanning the gap. The CDR3 bases are TGTGCCAGCAGTTACTCTTCCGAAGATGGCTACACCTTC. Its protein product is CASSYSSEDGYTF.

The chain is built from TRBV29-1 and TRBJ2-4; D may match TRBD1 or TRBD2 (7 bases each). The CDR3 loop spans 15 amino acids. Deletions cut 5 bases from V and 5 bases from J, with 19 bases between. Germline lookup yields CDR1 SQVTM and CDR2 ANQGSEA. The CDR3 DNA reads as TGCAGCGTTACTCGGCAGGGGGGGACGGAAAACATTCAGTACTTC. This translates into CSVTRQGGTENIQYF.

In its sample, this clone is medium-sized. The rearrangement links TRBV11-3 to TRBJ1-2, with D maybe TRBD1 (5 bases). V was trimmed by 4 bases and J by 3 bases, leaving 12 bases between them. CDR1 SGHNT and CDR2 YENEEA come from the germline V gene. The CDR3 is 14 residues long. In DNA, the CDR3 is TGTGCCAGCAGCTCGCGGGGCGGCCACTATGGCTACACCTTC. Protein: CASSSRGGHYGYTF.

The genes are TRBV5-1 and TRBJ2-7; possible D gene TRBD2, 5 bases. CDR1 and CDR2 (germline): SGHRS, YFSETQ. The V end was cut by 0 bases, the J end by 4 bases, with 11 bases between. This CDR3 has 14 amino acids. CDR3 DNA sequence: TGCGCCAGCAGCTTGGAGGGAGCTGTATACGAGCAGTACTTC. Translation: CASSLEGAVYEQYF. The full variable domain, its missing parts supplied by reference TRBV5-1 and TRBJ2-7, is KAGVTQTPRYLIKTRGQQVTLSCSPISGHRSVSWYQQTPGQGLQFLFEYFSETQRNKGNFPGRFSGRQFSNSRSEMNVSTLELGDSALYLCASSLEGAVYEQYFGPGTRLTVT.

In nucleotides, the CDR3 is TGTGCCAGCAGCTTAGAAGTGGGTGATCTTATCTATGGCTACACCTTC. This gives the protein CASSLEVGDLIYGYTF. The chain couples TRBV11-3 to TRBJ1-2; D not certain. This CDR3 is 16 amino acids long. Trimming shortened V by 0 bases and J by 4 bases, and 15 bases separated the two germline ends. CDR1 and CDR2 from the germline V gene are SGHNT and YENEEA.

This clone has more than one count but fewer than ten. The CDR3, as DNA: TGTGCCAGCAGACCGACTGGGGGCAATCAGCCCCAGCATTTT. It translates to CASRPTGGNQPQHF. J is TRBJ1-5 and V is TRBV25-1; D unclear. V lost 6 bases to trimming and J lost 2 bases, with 11 bases between them. The CDR3 covers 14 residues. Germline-derived CDR1 and CDR2 are MGHDK and SYGVNS.

This clone was observed a few times. This chain uses TRBV14 with TRBJ2-2; D uncertain. Germline values: CDR1 SGHDN, CDR2 FVKESK. Trimming shortened V by 4 bases and J by 6 bases, and 6 bases separated the two germline ends. This CDR3 spans 12 amino acids. As DNA, the CDR3 is TGTGCCAGCAGCCTAACTCCCGGGGAGCTGTTTTTT. Its protein product is CASSLTPGELFF. The variable domain in full, with the rest retrieved from reference TRBV14 and TRBJ2-2, is EAGVTQFPSHSVIEKGQTVTLRCDPISGHDNLYWYRRVMGKEIKFLLHFVKESKQDESGMPNNRFLAERTGGTYSTLKVQPAELEDSGVYFCASSLTPGELFFGEGSRLTVL.

The chain links TRBV29-1 to TRBJ2-1; 8 bases match TRBD2. CDR3 size: 13 residues. Per germline, CDR1 SQVTM and CDR2 ANQGSEA. V trimming: 3 bases; J trimming: 9 bases; junction bases outside the gene matches: 7. The chain's CDR3 is CSVEEAGASEQFF. In nucleotides, the CDR3 is TGCAGCGTTGAGGAAGCGGGGGCCAGTGAGCAGTTCTTC.

The J gene is TRBJ2-1, the V gene TRBV19, with 7 bases identical to TRBD2. This CDR3 region has 14 residues. CDR1 is LNHDA and CDR2 is SQIVND in the germline V gene (reference sequence). Trimming took 4 bases from V and 8 from J; bases not matched to a gene: 8. CDR3 residues: CASSRLAKGDEQFF. The CDR3 coding sequence is TGTGCCAGTAGTAGACTAGCTAAAGGCGATGAGCAGTTCTTC.

This clone qualifies as medium-sized. CDR3: CASSQEEGITPNTEAFF. The DNA of the CDR3 is TGCGCCAGCAGCCAAGAAGAGGGGATTACTCCAAACACTGAAGCTTTCTTT. This chain links TRBV4-1 with TRBJ1-1; D is perhaps TRBD1 (5 bases). There are 17 residues in the CDR3. Trimming removed 0 bases at V and 2 bases at J, with 16 bases between. Germline values: CDR1 MGHRA, CDR2 YSYEKL.

This clone rates as medium-sized. The V call is TRBV12-5, the J call TRBJ1-1; tentatively, D is TRBD1 (5 bases). V lost 7 bases and J lost 3, with 15 bases in between. CDR1 is LGHNT, CDR2 FRNRAP, per germline. The CDR3 has 14 residues. In DNA, the CDR3 is TGTGCTAGTGCCCCGCCAGGGAGGGACACTGAAGCTTTCTTT. As protein: CASAPPGRDTEAFF.

This clone appeared a few times. The chain joins TRBV6-8 to TRBJ1-2, with TRBD1 matching 8 bases. V lost 6 bases and J lost 4; bases outside the gene matches: 10. Germline assignment: CDR1 MNHGY and CDR2 SAAAGT. This CDR3 region has 15 residues. The CDR3 sequence: CASRMDRDNLYGYTF. The CDR3 DNA reads TGTGCCAGCAGAATGGACAGGGACAATCTCTATGGCTACACCTTC.